The 24 T cell receptor beta chains below all came from one sample that was sequenced in a study of CD8 T cells in Susac syndrome. cDNA came from around 0.5 to 1 ug RNA primed by random hexamers. Using its own MiXCR run on the immunoSEQ multiplex PCR reads, TCRdb lists one record per CDR3 protein. The sample holds about 190,000 distinct CDR3 sequences, 95% seen once. The sample taken for sequencing was CD8+ T cells from PBMCs. These TCRs come from a human donor with Susac syndrome.

The gene calls are TRBV4-1 and TRBJ2-2; TRBD2 aligns across 8 bases. This CDR3 region has 16 residues. Looked up from germline, CDR1 is MGHRA and CDR2 is YSYEKL. V lost 4 bases to trimming and J lost 5 bases; unmatched junction nucleotides: 9. The CDR3 DNA reads as TGCGCCAGCAGCCCCCATCAGCGGGGGCCAACCGGGGAGCTGTTTTTT. Translating gives CASSPHQRGPTGELFF.

The rearrangement uses TRBV9 and TRBJ1-3; D perhaps matches TRBD1 (5 bases). Germline CDR1 is SGDLS and CDR2 is YYNGEE. V lost 2 bases to trimming and J lost 1 base, with 7 bases between them. There are 14 residues in the CDR3. The CDR3 region has the DNA TGTGCCAGCAGCGTCCAGGGTTCTGGAAACACCATATATTTT. Translated, it gives CASSVQGSGNTIYF.

The chain links TRBV29-1 to TRBJ2-3, with 9 bases identical to TRBD1. This CDR3 has 14 amino acids. V dropped 4 bases and J dropped 2; count of bases not matched to a gene: 4. Germline V CDR1 and CDR2: SQVTM, ANQGSEA. The CDR3 spells CSVAGQGFTDTQYF. For the CDR3, the DNA is TGCAGCGTTGCGGGACAGGGATTCACAGATACGCAGTATTTT.

The chain is built from TRBV20-1 and TRBJ2-3; the match to TRBD2 covers 10 bases. The CDR3 is 14 residues long. V was pared by 6 bases and J by 0 bases, with 3 bases of the junction left unmatched. Germline V lookup: CDR1 DFQATT, CDR2 SNEGSKA (reference sequence). The CDR3 loop is CSAEGLASTDTQYF. In nucleotides, the CDR3 is TGCAGTGCCGAGGGACTAGCGAGCACAGATACGCAGTATTTT.

The rearrangement uses TRBV9 and TRBJ2-3, with TRBD2 identical over 8 bases. The length of the CDR3 is 16 residues. The junction had 11 bases not matched to a gene; V was cut back by 4 bases and J by 4 bases. Germline CDR1 reads SGDLS; CDR2 reads YYNGEE. DNA for the CDR3: TGTGCCAGCAGCTCCACGATCGCGGGGGGCGCAGATACGCAGTATTTT. Residues: CASSSTIAGGADTQYF.

The chain carries TRBV3-1 and TRBJ2-3; 10 bases align to TRBD2. The germline V gene has CDR1 LGHDT and CDR2 YNNKEL (reference sequence). V lost 0 bases, J lost 3 bases, and 6 bases stayed unmatched. This CDR3 region has 17 residues. In nucleotides, the CDR3 is TGTGCCAGCAGCCAAGAGAAGTTAGCGGGGGGAACAGATACGCAGTATTTT. Translated: CASSQEKLAGGTDTQYF.

CDR3 nucleotide sequence: TGTGCCAGCAGTTACTCTGAGCGGGGGCCCTACAATGAGCAGTTCTTC. Its translation is CASSYSERGPYNEQFF. The chain recombines TRBV13 with TRBJ2-1, with 8 bases that match TRBD2. The junction had 9 bases not matched to a gene; V was cut back by 6 bases and J by 2 bases. Per the germline V gene, CDR1 is PRHDT and CDR2 is FYEKMQ (reference sequence). The CDR3 spans 16 residues.

V and J are TRBV9 and TRBJ2-7, with D possibly being TRBD1 (6 bases). The CDR3 length is 15 residues. Germline V gene lookup returns CDR1 SGDLS and CDR2 YYNGEE. V lost 0 bases, J lost 1 base, and 11 bases lay in between. The DNA of the CDR3 is TGTGCCAGCAGCGTAGAGCAGGGGCCTTCCTACGAGCAGTACTTC. It encodes CASSVEQGPSYEQYF.

The chain is built from TRBV5-6 and TRBJ2-6; a possible D gene is TRBD2 (5 bases). V was clipped by 0 bases and J by 0 bases, with 10 bases between them. The CDR3 totals 17 residues. Germline V gene lookup returns CDR1 SGHDT and CDR2 YYEEEE. In DNA form, the CDR3 reads TGTGCCAGCAGCTTGGGATACGCGGGCTCTGGGGCCAACGTCCTGACTTTC. Translating gives CASSLGYAGSGANVLTF.

The chain has TRBV4-1 and TRBJ2-5, with D perhaps TRBD1 or TRBD2 (6 bases each). Trimming pared 0 bases from V and 5 bases from J, leaving 13 bases between. The length of the CDR3 is 15 residues. CDR1 MGHRA and CDR2 YSYEKL come from the germline V gene. This CDR3 reads CASSQERGAWETQYF. The CDR3 DNA reads TGCGCCAGCAGCCAAGAGAGGGGGGCCTGGGAGACCCAGTACTTC.

CDR3 nucleotides: TGTGCCAGCAGGACTAGCGGGACGGATGAGCAGTTCTTC. Translating gives CASRTSGTDEQFF. V is TRBV12-3 or TRBV12-4 and J is TRBJ2-1, with TRBD2 matching 11 bases. V was clipped by 6 bases and J by 8 bases; unmatched bases: 3. This CDR3 contains 13 residues.

The CDR3 reads CASSPKFNYGYTF. In DNA form, the CDR3 reads TGTGCCAGCAGTCCGAAATTCAACTATGGCTACACCTTC. The chain has TRBV27 and TRBJ1-2; D unclear. The CDR3 is made up of 13 amino acids. Germline assignment: CDR1 MNHEY and CDR2 SMNVEV (reference sequence). Trimming pared 5 bases from V and 2 bases from J, leaving 9 bases between.

This chain uses TRBV4-1 with TRBJ2-7, with 9 nucleotides matching TRBD2. Germline-derived CDR1 and CDR2 are MGHRA and YSYEKL. V gave up 0 bases and J gave up 2 bases; unmatched junction bases: 5. The CDR3 runs 16 residues. The CDR3, as DNA: TGCGCCAGCAGCCAAGAGGTCCAGCGGGGGGCCTACGAGCAGTACTTC. Its protein is CASSQEVQRGAYEQYF.

V is TRBV30 and J is TRBJ2-2; D possibly corresponds to TRBD2 (6 bases). The CDR3 is made up of 15 amino acids. The V gene's germline CDR1 is GTSNPN and CDR2 SVGIG (reference sequence). Trimming shortened V by 4 bases and J by 1 base, and 13 bases separated the two germline ends. The CDR3 sequence is CAWKGGSENTGELFF. The CDR3 nucleotides read TGTGCCTGGAAGGGAGGATCAGAGAACACCGGGGAGCTGTTTTTT.

This clonotype was counted a single time. The chain has TRBV3-1 and TRBJ2-3; D unresolved. The CDR3 length is 12 residues. The germline gives CDR1 LGHDT, CDR2 YNNKEL (reference sequence). With 1 base removed from V and 8 bases from J, the gap between germline ends came to 7 bases. DNA for the CDR3: TGTGCCAGCAGCCAAGCCTCGGGTACGCAGTATTTT. It specifies CASSQASGTQYF.

V gene TRBV9 combines with J gene TRBJ1-1, with D maybe TRBD1 (5 bases). Germline V gives CDR1 SGDLS, CDR2 YYNGEE. V lost 3 bases to trimming and J lost 6 bases, with 12 bases between them. This CDR3 contains 13 residues. CDR3 bases: TGTGCCAGCAGCGGAGTGGGGGACTCTGAAGCTTTCTTT. Translated, it gives CASSGVGDSEAFF.

The rearrangement uses TRBV3-1 and TRBJ1-2; D not resolved. CDR3 length: 16 amino acids. V dropped 0 bases and J dropped 7 bases, with 18 bases sitting between them. CDR1 and CDR2 (germline): LGHDT, YNNKEL (reference sequence). The CDR3 is CASSQDTQPAPRGYTF. Written as DNA, the CDR3 is TGTGCCAGCAGCCAAGATACCCAGCCAGCTCCTCGTGGCTACACCTTC.

This clonotype was counted a single time. J is TRBJ1-2 and V is TRBV12-3 or TRBV12-4; maybe TRBD1 (5 bases). The length of the CDR3 is 14 residues. Trimming left V 0 bases short and J 4 bases short, with 9 bases between. Written as DNA, the CDR3 is TGTGCCAGCAGTTTAGCGCCGGGACTCTATGGCTACACCTTC. Protein sequence: CASSLAPGLYGYTF.

This chain links TRBV13 with TRBJ2-5, with TRBD2 matching 7 bases. Germline CDR1 reads PRHDT; CDR2 reads FYEKMQ (reference sequence). The CDR3 totals 13 residues. V lost 2 bases and J lost 3; bases outside the gene matches: 0. The CDR3 here is CASSLLAEETQYF. In nucleotides, the CDR3 is TGTGCCAGCAGCTTACTAGCGGAAGAGACCCAGTACTTC.

The gene calls are TRBV2 and TRBJ2-1; 8 positions match TRBD1. Trimming cost V 4 bases and J 3 bases; bases outside gene matches: 2. From germline, CDR1 is SNHLY and CDR2 FYNNEI. The CDR3 runs to 14 residues. The CDR3 protein is CASSAGGLYNEQFF. As DNA, the CDR3 is TGTGCCAGCAGTGCAGGGGGCCTCTACAATGAGCAGTTCTTC.

The chain recombines TRBV15 with TRBJ2-2, with D tentatively TRBD1 or TRBD2 (6 bases each). V dropped 0 bases and J dropped 3 bases, with 11 bases sitting between them. The CDR3 contains 16 residues. Germline loops: CDR1 LNHNV, CDR2 YYDKDF (reference sequence). The CDR3 region is CATSRDRGRDTGELFF. The CDR3 coding sequence is TGTGCCACCAGCAGAGATCGGGGGCGCGACACCGGGGAGCTGTTTTTT.

The chain carries TRBV6-7 and TRBJ2-3, with TRBD2 identical over 9 bases. TRBV6-7 belongs to the ORF category, with a function that is uncertain. The CDR3 contains 14 residues. The junction had 5 bases not matched to a gene; V was cut back by 7 bases and J by 3 bases. The CDR3 loop reads CASIPGLATDTQYF. The CDR3 DNA reads as TGTGCCAGCATTCCGGGACTAGCTACAGATACGCAGTATTTT.

This chain connects TRBV10-3 to TRBJ2-3; TRBD2 is a possible D gene (6 bases). Germline V gene lookup returns CDR1 ENHRY and CDR2 SYGVKD. Trimming cost V 7 bases and J 6 bases, with 14 bases left between them. The CDR3 is made up of 13 amino acids. The CDR3 DNA reads as TGTGCCATCACGGGCGGGGCCGGGGATACGCAGTATTTT. As protein: CAITGGAGDTQYF.

The gene calls are TRBV5-1 and TRBJ2-5; D possibly uses TRBD1 or TRBD2 (5 bases each). Germline CDR1 SGHRS, CDR2 YFSETQ. The CDR3 covers 12 residues. V was pared by 1 base and J by 12 bases, with 13 bases between. The CDR3 protein is CASSLIGGGEYF. The CDR3 bases are TGCGCCAGCAGCTTGATCGGTGGGGGAGAGTACTTC.